This T cell receptor beta chain was profiled in a study of T cells in Graves' hyperthyroidism and ophthalmopathy. The germline CDR1 and CDR2 sequences are SGDLS and YYNGEE. This CDR3 is 15 amino acids long. With 4 bases removed from V and 5 bases from J, the gap between germline ends came to 16 bases. Clinical symptoms, serum thyroxine, TRAb, thyroid ultrasound and orbital computed tomography established diagnosis. Study-wide results and caveats: A median around 6.4 months before onset, the model predicted ophthalmopathy. Most thyroid clonotypes expanded above 0.001 were also detected in blood.

What was amplified from RNA transcripts were TCR beta CDR3 regions. HTBI primers were employed in a first-round RT-PCR of the TCR CDR3. TCRdb fed the multiplex PCR reads into MiXCR, producing one record per CDR3 protein. The sample consists of hundreds of thousands of distinct CDR3 sequences, roughly an eighth of them appearing once. Comment on this clonotype: Its antigen remains unknown.

Sequenced input: blood. The gene calls are TRBV9 and TRBJ1-5; D gene unclear. The source of this sequence is a woman between 18 and 30 years old with Graves' hyperthyroidism. CDR3 region: CASSSHGVEDQPQHF. In nucleotides, the CDR3 is TGTGCCAGCAGCTCCCATGGGGTAGAGGATCAGCCCCAGCATTTT.